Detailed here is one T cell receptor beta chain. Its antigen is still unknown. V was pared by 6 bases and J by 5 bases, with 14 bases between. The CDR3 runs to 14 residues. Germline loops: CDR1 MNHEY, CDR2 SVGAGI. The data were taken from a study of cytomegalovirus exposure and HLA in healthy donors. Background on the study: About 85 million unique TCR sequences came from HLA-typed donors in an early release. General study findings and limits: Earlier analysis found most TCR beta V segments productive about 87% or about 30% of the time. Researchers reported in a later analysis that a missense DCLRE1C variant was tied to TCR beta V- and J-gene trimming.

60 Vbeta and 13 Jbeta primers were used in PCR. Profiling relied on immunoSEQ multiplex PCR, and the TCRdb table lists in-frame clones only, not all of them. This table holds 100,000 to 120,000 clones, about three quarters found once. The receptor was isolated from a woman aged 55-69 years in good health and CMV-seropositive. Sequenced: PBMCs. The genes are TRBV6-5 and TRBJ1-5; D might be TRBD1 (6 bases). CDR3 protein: CASRPGVGDQPQHF. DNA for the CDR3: TGTGCCAGCAGACCAGGGGTTGGAGATCAGCCCCAGCATTTT.